This T cell receptor (beta chain) was sequenced for a study of OX40 agonist ivuxolimab in advanced cancers. Study-wide context: 30% to 40% of patients had received prior checkpoint inhibitor therapy.

Study observations and caveats: The study observed clonal expansion of CD4+ and CD8+ blood T cells by week 6 at 0.1 to 3.0 mg/kg.

Here immunoSEQ multiplex PCR was the method, and the copy in TCRdb shows in-frame clones only, minus some. This table has roughly 80,000 clones, about 82% appearing once. Concerning this clone itself: Its antigen is currently unknown.

The CDR3 length is 14 residues. Looked up from germline, CDR1 is MNHNY and CDR2 is SVGAGI (reference sequence). Trimming left V 10 bases short and J 4 bases short, with 17 bases between. This TCR was sampled from an adult with an advanced solid tumor such as melanoma, head and neck, liver or kidney cancer. The sample here was CD4+ or CD8+ T cells sorted from blood, taken in a trial of the OX40 agonist ivuxolimab. The chain is built from TRBV6-6 and TRBJ1-5, with unresolved D. CDR3 nucleotides: TGTGCCACCACCGACGGGTTTGGGAATCAGCCCCAGCATTTT. Amino acids: CATTDGFGNQPQHF.